A single sample gave rise to the 32 T cell receptor beta chains below, sequenced in a study of shared clonotypes between healthy human individuals. Profiling relied on immunoSEQ multiplex PCR, and the TCRdb table lists in-frame clones only, not all of them. The repertoire consists of more than 2,000,000 clones, with 93% occurring once and the leading ten covering around 0.4%. Sequencing used naive CD4+ T cells from PBMCs. Subset indicated: CD45RA+ positively selected. The receptors stem from a young man in good health. Some clones in this sample may be carry-over from other donors' samples.

The chain is built from TRBV19 and TRBJ2-5, with a possible D match to TRBD2 (6 bases). This CDR3 has 13 amino acids. V shed 10 bases and J shed 4 bases, with 16 bases lying between them. Germline-derived CDR1 and CDR2 are LNHDA and SQIVND (reference sequence). CDR3 coding DNA: TGTGCCACAGACAAGGGGCGGGGAGAGACCCAGTACTTC. Residues: CATDKGRGETQYF.

The rearrangement joins TRBV7-9 to TRBJ1-1; no clear D. The V end lost 6 bases, the J end lost 0 bases, and 8 bases lay between the germline ends. In germline, CDR1 is SEHNR, CDR2 FQNEAQ (reference sequence). The CDR3 sequence is 13 residues long. CDR3 sequence reads: CASRLSVNTEAFF. DNA of the CDR3: TGTGCCAGCAGATTGTCGGTGAACACTGAAGCTTTCTTT.

The gene calls are TRBV2 and TRBJ1-5; D not certain. The V and J ends lost 0 bases and 0 bases respectively, with 12 bases between them. Germline CDR1 SNHLY, CDR2 FYNNEI. This CDR3 has 17 amino acids. Here the CDR3 reads CASSEARQYYSNQPQHF. CDR3 bases: TGTGCCAGCAGTGAAGCGCGGCAGTACTATAGCAATCAGCCCCAGCATTTT.

This chain connects TRBV2 to TRBJ2-7; TRBD2 agrees at 9 bases. Germline V lookup: CDR1 SNHLY, CDR2 FYNNEI. V was clipped by 10 bases and J by 2 bases; unmatched bases: 12. The CDR3 spans 15 residues. DNA for the CDR3: TGTGCCACCCGACCCGGGAGCGGGGGGACCTACGAGCAGTACTTC. Amino acid sequence: CATRPGSGGTYEQYF.

This rearrangement joins TRBV7-2 to TRBJ2-2; D not resolved. Trimming left V 7 bases short and J 2 bases short, with 11 bases between. This CDR3 spans 14 amino acids. CDR1 and CDR2 (germline): SGHTA, FQGNSA. As DNA, the CDR3 is TGTGCCAGCACCCCGATCCCAAACACCGGGGAGCTGTTTTTT. Its translation is CASTPIPNTGELFF.

The rearrangement uses TRBV5-1 and TRBJ1-2, with a weak D call TRBD1 (6 bases). The ends were cut back, 3 bases at V and 8 bases at J, with 14 bases in the middle. The CDR3 has 13 amino acids. From germline, CDR1 is SGHRS and CDR2 YFSETQ. The CDR3 nucleotides are TGCGCCAGCAGCTCTCAGGGGCACGACGGCTACACCTTC. This translates into CASSSQGHDGYTF.

This chain connects TRBV30 to TRBJ2-2, with 8 bases lining up with TRBD1. This CDR3 region has 15 residues. V trimming: 2 bases; J trimming: 5 bases; junction bases outside the gene matches: 7. CDR1 is GTSNPN and CDR2 is SVGIG in the germline V gene (reference sequence). The CDR3 sequence: CAWSPRTGITGELFF. Here the CDR3 DNA reads TGTGCCTGGAGTCCCAGGACAGGGATAACCGGGGAGCTGTTTTTT.

The chain couples TRBV28 to TRBJ1-5; TRBD1 aligns across 7 bases. The length of the CDR3 is 19 residues. Germline CDR1 and CDR2: MDHEN and SYDVKM. Losses at the gene ends were 6 bases for V and 4 bases for J; bases not matched to a gene: 21. CDR3 nucleotides: TGTGCCAGCAGCTCAAGGAACAGGGGTGGGCTCGCTAGGAATCAGCCCCAGCATTTT. Translation gives CASSSRNRGGLARNQPQHF.

Comments on this clone: At the DNA level, this CDR3 is encoded by other sequences in the same sample as well. This chain links TRBV7-2 with TRBJ2-7; 13 bases are shared with TRBD2. The CDR3 runs 15 residues. The V and J ends lost 5 bases and 2 bases, in that order; junction bases with no gene match: 3. Looked up from germline, CDR1 is SGHTA and CDR2 is FQGNSA. The CDR3 loop is CASSPLAGGPYEQYF. Written as DNA, the CDR3 is TGTGCCAGCAGCCCACTAGCGGGAGGGCCCTACGAGCAGTACTTC.

The V call is TRBV19, the J call TRBJ1-2; D is uncertain. The CDR3 has 12 residues. The V and J ends lost 5 bases and 1 base respectively, with 5 bases between them. The germline gives CDR1 LNHDA, CDR2 SQIVND (reference sequence). The DNA of the CDR3 is TGTGCCAGTAGTTTGGATAACTATGGCTACACCTTC. This translates into CASSLDNYGYTF.

This rearrangement joins TRBV5-4 to TRBJ2-2, with 7 bases aligning to TRBD1. V lost 5 bases, J lost 0 bases, and 7 bases stayed unmatched. Germline CDR1 and CDR2: SGHNT and YYREEE (reference sequence). The CDR3 contains 16 residues. CDR3: CASSFPGQTNTGELFF. Here the CDR3 DNA reads TGTGCCAGCAGTTTCCCGGGACAGACGAACACCGGGGAGCTGTTTTTT.

The rearrangement uses TRBV28 and TRBJ1-4; 10 bases line up with TRBD1. The V gene's germline CDR1 is MDHEN and CDR2 SYDVKM. The V gene end was trimmed by 6 bases and the J gene end by 1 base; junction bases not matched to a gene: 14. The CDR3 extends over 19 amino acids. CDR3 coding DNA: TGTGCCAGCAGCCACAGGACAGGGGGGAATCCGCGAACTAATGAAAAACTGTTTTTT. Translated: CASSHRTGGNPRTNEKLFF. Together with reference TRBV28 and TRBJ1-4, the CDR3 gives the full variable domain: DVKVTQSSRYLVKRTGEKVFLECVQDMDHENMFWYRQDPGLGLRLIYFSYDVKMKEKGDIPEGYSVSREKKERFSLILESASTNQTSMYLCASSHRTGGNPRTNEKLFFGSGTQLSVL.

The chain is built from TRBV28 and TRBJ1-5; D is undetermined. Trimming shortened V by 9 bases and J by 5 bases, and 8 bases separated the two germline ends. Germline V lookup: CDR1 MDHEN, CDR2 SYDVKM. This CDR3 spans 11 amino acids. CDR3 loop: CASRAHQPQHF. CDR3 sequence (DNA): TGTGCCAGTAGGGCCCATCAGCCCCAGCATTTT.

This chain joins TRBV6-6 and TRBJ2-3; D is ambiguous. Trimming stripped 5 bases from V and 4 bases from J, with 13 bases between. Germline lookup yields CDR1 MNHNY and CDR2 SVGAGI (reference sequence). CDR3 size: 14 residues. The CDR3 spells CASSPYGGADTQYF. The CDR3 DNA sequence: TGTGCCAGCAGTCCCTATGGCGGTGCAGATACGCAGTATTTT.

About this clone: The same CDR3 also results from other DNA sequences found in this sample. V and J are TRBV5-1 and TRBJ2-2, with D perhaps TRBD2 (5 bases). This CDR3 comprises 15 residues. Trimming stripped 1 base from V and 3 bases from J, with 10 bases between. The V gene's germline CDR1 is SGHRS and CDR2 YFSETQ. The CDR3 reads CASSLRTGDTGELFF. CDR3 nucleotides: TGCGCCAGCAGCTTGAGGACTGGAGACACCGGGGAGCTGTTTTTT.

V and J are TRBV28 and TRBJ1-3; D unclear. The CDR3 has 14 amino acids. Looked up from germline, CDR1 is MDHEN and CDR2 is SYDVKM. The V end lost 8 bases, the J end lost 0 bases, and 11 bases lay between the germline ends. DNA of the CDR3: TGTGCCAGCGATGGAACGAGCTCTGGAAACACCATATATTTT. It codes for CASDGTSSGNTIYF.

This clone has a single count. V is TRBV7-9 and J is TRBJ2-3; TRBD1 matches at 12 bases. The CDR3 loop spans 15 amino acids. After removal of 10 bases from V and 4 bases from J, the junction contained 9 bases not matched to a gene. The germline CDR1 and CDR2 sequences are SEHNR and FQNEAQ (reference sequence). The CDR3 loop is CAISRGQGASDTQYF. Here the CDR3 DNA reads TGTGCCATCTCACGGGGACAGGGGGCATCAGATACGCAGTATTTT.

V gene TRBV27 combines with J gene TRBJ2-2; tentative D call: TRBD1 (6 bases). V was trimmed by 5 bases and J by 5 bases, leaving 18 bases between them. The CDR3 has 16 amino acids. CDR1 and CDR2 from the germline V gene are MNHEY and SMNVEV (reference sequence). CDR3 in DNA: TGTGCCAGCAGTATCAACAGGGTAGGATTAACCGGGGAGCTGTTTTTT. This gives the protein CASSINRVGLTGELFF.

The J gene is TRBJ1-1, the V gene TRBV5-1; 9 nucleotides agree with TRBD1. This CDR3 is 14 amino acids long. Germline values: CDR1 SGHRS, CDR2 YFSETQ. V was clipped by 4 bases and J by 10 bases; unmatched bases: 11. CDR3 DNA: TGCGCCAGCAGCCAACCCCAGTCGGGACAGGGAGCTTTCTTT. This sequence encodes CASSQPQSGQGAFF.

The J gene is TRBJ2-1, the V gene TRBV4-2, with no clear D. The CDR3 loop spans 15 amino acids. V was trimmed by 0 bases and J by 4 bases, leaving 10 bases between them. Germline CDR1 reads LGHNA; CDR2 reads YNFKEQ. As DNA, the CDR3 is TGTGCCAGCAGCCAAGAAACAGCGAAATACAATGAGCAGTTCTTC. Its protein is CASSQETAKYNEQFF.

The chain recombines TRBV9 with TRBJ2-5, with D perhaps assigned TRBD1 or TRBD2 (5 bases each). Per germline, CDR1 SGDLS and CDR2 YYNGEE. Between the trimmed V and J ends, which lost 4 bases and 1 base, there was a span of 17 bases. This CDR3 has 16 residues. CDR3 in amino acids: CASSPHGGPIQETQYF. In DNA, the CDR3 is TGTGCCAGCAGCCCCCATGGGGGACCTATCCAAGAGACCCAGTACTTC.

The chain recombines TRBV2 with TRBJ2-3, with D maybe TRBD2 (5 bases). The germline V gene encodes CDR1 SNHLY and CDR2 FYNNEI. The CDR3 extends over 15 amino acids. The V and J ends lost 5 bases and 7 bases respectively, with 19 bases between them. The CDR3 here is CASSRLTRLGNTQYF. DNA for the CDR3: TGTGCCAGCAGTAGATTAACTAGATTGGGTAATACGCAGTATTTT.

J is TRBJ1-2 and V is TRBV7-2; D is ambiguous. V lost 6 bases and J 6 bases, leaving 11 bases between the germline ends. The CDR3 covers 12 residues. The germline CDR1 and CDR2 sequences are SGHTA and FQGNSA. In DNA, the CDR3 is TGTGCCAGCAGGTGGGAAAGAAATGGCTACACCTTC. Translating gives CASRWERNGYTF.

V gene TRBV6-1 combines with J gene TRBJ2-4; D unclear. The CDR3 is 13 amino acids. Germline loops: CDR1 MNHNS, CDR2 SASEGT. V gave up 6 bases and J gave up 8 bases, with 14 bases separating them. For the CDR3, the DNA is TGTGCCAGCAGCTTACGCAGACAAGACATTCAGTACTTC. Protein product: CASSLRRQDIQYF.

The CDR3 region is CASSQGYQETQYF. The CDR3 nucleotides read TGTGCCAGCTCACAGGGGTACCAAGAGACCCAGTACTTC. J is TRBJ2-5 and V is TRBV18, with D possibly matching TRBD1 (5 bases). The CDR3 extends over 13 amino acids. CDR1 and CDR2 from the germline V gene are KGHSH and LQKENI. V was cut by 4 bases and J by 0 bases, with 6 bases left in between.

This chain uses TRBV4-3 with TRBJ2-3; no clear D. Between the trimmed V and J ends, which lost 4 bases and 5 bases, there was a span of 10 bases. This CDR3 contains 13 residues. Germline-derived CDR1 and CDR2 are LGHNA and YSLEER. The CDR3 DNA reads as TGCGCCAGCAGCCCCCGCCTGGGAGATACGCAGTATTTT. The encoded protein is CASSPRLGDTQYF.

This chain uses TRBV30 with TRBJ1-5; TRBD1 matches 8 bases. The CDR3 has 15 amino acids. Germline loops: CDR1 GTSNPN, CDR2 SVGIG (reference sequence). The trim removed 2 bases at V and 2 bases at J, leaving 5 bases unmatched. The CDR3 DNA follows: TGTGCCTGGAGTTCCCTGGGACAGGGCAATCAGCCCCAGCATTTT. Translation gives CAWSSLGQGNQPQHF.

The rearrangement uses TRBV5-1 and TRBJ2-1; 8 bases align to TRBD2. The germline gives CDR1 SGHRS, CDR2 YFSETQ. This CDR3 comprises 16 residues. J gave up 7 bases and V 2 bases, and 11 bases lay outside the gene matches. The CDR3 nucleotides are TGCGCCAGCAGCTTTTTAACCGGGAGGGCCGGGAATGAGCAGTTCTTC. Its translation: CASSFLTGRAGNEQFF.

The table lists this clone with a few counts. Written as DNA, the CDR3 is TGTGCCAGCAGCCCGACATTCGGGGAGCTGTTTTTT. Amino acid sequence: CASSPTFGELFF. V usage is TRBV7-9 and J usage is TRBJ2-2; D is ambiguous. Germline loops: CDR1 SEHNR, CDR2 FQNEAQ (reference sequence). The V gene lost 5 bases and the J gene lost 7 bases, with 8 bases spanning the gap. The CDR3 spans 12 residues.

As DNA, the CDR3 is TGTGCCAGCTCACCAATTAGCGGGGTATCTAGCACAGATACGCAGTATTTT. It specifies CASSPISGVSSTDTQYF. The V call is TRBV18, the J call TRBJ2-3; 8 bases are a match to TRBD2. CDR3 size: 17 residues. Germline assignment: CDR1 KGHSH and CDR2 LQKENI. The V gene end was trimmed by 2 bases and the J gene end by 0 bases; junction bases not matched to a gene: 7.

This clone has a single count. The chain couples TRBV5-1 to TRBJ1-1, with D perhaps matching TRBD1 (5 bases). Trimming left V 5 bases short and J 8 bases short, with 13 bases between. CDR3 length: 12 amino acids. Per the germline V gene, CDR1 is SGHRS and CDR2 is YFSETQ. The CDR3 sequence is CASSRDPAEAFF. In DNA, the CDR3 is TGCGCCAGCAGTCGGGACCCTGCGGAAGCTTTCTTT.

This clone turned up a few times. The same CDR3 can be traced to other DNA sequences in this sample. The J gene is TRBJ1-1, the V gene TRBV5-1; no reliable D call. Trimming shortened V by 0 bases and J by 1 base, and 4 bases separated the two germline ends. The CDR3 is 13 residues long. Germline CDR1 and CDR2: SGHRS and YFSETQ. The CDR3: CASSLVPNTEAFF. The CDR3 nucleotides are TGCGCCAGCAGCTTGGTGCCGAACACTGAAGCTTTCTTT. The full variable domain, in which reference TRBV5-1 and TRBJ1-1 provide the parts outside the CDR3, is KAGVTQTPRYLIKTRGQQVTLSCSPISGHRSVSWYQQTPGQGLQFLFEYFSETQRNKGNFPGRFSGRQFSNSRSEMNVSTLELGDSALYLCASSLVPNTEAFFGQGTRLTVV.